These 30 T cell receptor beta chains came from one sample sequenced in a study of CD8+ T cells in alopecia areata. After isolation, RNA underwent reverse transcription to generate cDNA as the sequencing template. Profiled with immunoSEQ multiplex PCR; TCRdb holds only in-frame clones, not every one. The data show 150,000 or so clones, 45% to 60% seen once. The sequencing sample was made of CD4+ T cells sorted from blood. These receptors were obtained from a human donor with alopecia areata.

The V gene is TRBV28, the J gene TRBJ2-7; D remains ambiguous. The CDR3 consists of 11 residues. Germline lookup yields CDR1 MDHEN and CDR2 SYDVKM. V dropped 7 bases and J dropped 6 bases, with 10 bases sitting between them. The CDR3 is CASNTESEQYF. The DNA of the CDR3 is TGTGCCAGCAATACGGAAAGCGAGCAGTACTTC.

The chain carries TRBV5-4 and TRBJ2-3; D not certain. Trimming took off 3 bases at V and 2 bases at J, with 4 bases between the two ends. In germline, CDR1 is SGHNT, CDR2 YYREEE (reference sequence). This CDR3 region has 12 residues. As DNA, the CDR3 is TGTGCCAGCAGCTCGTTCACAGATACGCAGTATTTT. This sequence encodes CASSSFTDTQYF.

V and J are TRBV29-1 and TRBJ2-3; D remains unclear. The CDR3 spans 13 residues. Per germline, CDR1 SQVTM and CDR2 ANQGSEA. Trimming removed 7 bases at V and 4 bases at J, with 15 bases between. The CDR3 sequence is CSATLSSADTQYF. In DNA, the CDR3 is TGCAGCGCAACTCTGAGCTCCGCAGATACGCAGTATTTT.

V gene TRBV20-1 combines with J gene TRBJ2-5, with D unclear. Germline values: CDR1 DFQATT, CDR2 SNEGSKA (reference sequence). The CDR3 runs to 11 residues. V lost 3 bases and J lost 2, with 4 bases in between. The CDR3 DNA reads as TGCAGTGCTAGGCCACAAGAGACCCAGTACTTC. This translates into CSARPQETQYF.

The chain couples TRBV27 to TRBJ2-3; D is unclear. CDR1 is MNHEY and CDR2 is SMNVEV in the germline V gene (reference sequence). Trimming removed 0 bases from V and 0 bases from J, with 4 bases in between. CDR3 size: 14 residues. The CDR3 coding sequence is TGTGCCAGCAGTTTATCGGGTAGCACAGATACGCAGTATTTT. This encodes CASSLSGSTDTQYF.

This clone was detected only once. The chain is built from TRBV9 and TRBJ2-1, with 7 bases identical to TRBD2. CDR1 is SGDLS, CDR2 YYNGEE, per germline. Trimming took 7 bases from V and 7 from J; bases not matched to a gene: 5. The CDR3 is 12 residues long. CDR3 loop: CASGLVGNEQFF. The CDR3 nucleotides read TGTGCCAGCGGACTAGTCGGAAATGAGCAGTTCTTC.

CDR3 coding DNA: TGTGCCTGGAGTCAAGGGGTTCAAGAGACCCAGTACTTC. Its protein product is CAWSQGVQETQYF. This chain links TRBV30 with TRBJ2-5, with a possible D match to TRBD1 (5 bases). In germline, CDR1 is GTSNPN, CDR2 SVGIG (reference sequence). This CDR3 comprises 13 residues. The V gene lost 2 bases and the J gene lost 2 bases, with 9 bases spanning the gap.

This rearrangement joins TRBV7-9 to TRBJ2-1; D not resolved. V was shortened by 4 bases and J by 2 bases, with 9 bases between the two germline ends. CDR3 length: 14 residues. The V gene's germline CDR1 is SEHNR and CDR2 FQNEAQ (reference sequence). The CDR3 DNA follows: TGTGCCAGCAGCTCTGGGGTAACCTACAATGAGCAGTTCTTC. This sequence encodes CASSSGVTYNEQFF.

The chain joins TRBV29-1 to TRBJ1-1; TRBD1 is a possible D gene (6 bases). This CDR3 region has 13 residues. Trimming pared 4 bases from V and 4 bases from J, leaving 13 bases between. Germline lookup yields CDR1 SQVTM and CDR2 ANQGSEA. The CDR3 region is CSVGYRAGTEAFF. CDR3 nucleotide sequence: TGCAGCGTTGGTTACAGGGCGGGCACTGAAGCTTTCTTT.

The CDR3: CASSPLVGGEGYTF. CDR3 in DNA: TGTGCCAGCAGTCCCCTGGTGGGCGGGGAAGGCTACACCTTC. V is TRBV6-5 and J is TRBJ1-2; no definite D call. The CDR3 totals 14 residues. Germline V gives CDR1 MNHEY, CDR2 SVGAGI. V lost 5 bases and J 8 bases, leaving 18 bases between the germline ends.

The genes are TRBV30 and TRBJ1-5; 7 bases agree with TRBD1. Unmatched junction bases numbered 8, after V lost 5 bases and J lost 7 bases. Germline CDR1 reads GTSNPN; CDR2 reads SVGIG (reference sequence). This CDR3 comprises 13 residues. CDR3 protein: CAWEGGADQPQHF. The CDR3 nucleotides read TGTGCCTGGGAAGGGGGCGCGGACCAGCCCCAGCATTTT.

The V call is TRBV30, the J call TRBJ2-7; 9 positions agree with TRBD2. In germline, CDR1 is GTSNPN, CDR2 SVGIG (reference sequence). The CDR3 is 14 residues long. Germline trimming cut 6 bases from V and 2 bases from J; bases unmatched to any gene: 8. The CDR3 coding sequence is TGTGCCTGTGCAAGCGGGAGGAGGGCCTACGAGCAGTACTTC. This gives the protein CACASGRRAYEQYF.

The gene calls are TRBV29-1 and TRBJ2-3; D may be TRBD2 (5 bases). Germline CDR1 SQVTM, CDR2 ANQGSEA. The CDR3 is made up of 13 amino acids. V lost 8 bases and J lost 2, with 14 bases in between. CDR3 residues: CSLLRDYTDTQYF. Written as DNA, the CDR3 is TGCAGCCTCCTCCGCGACTACACAGATACGCAGTATTTT.

This clone was seen a few times. V gene TRBV7-2 combines with J gene TRBJ2-5; unclear D gene. The CDR3 totals 12 residues. V lost 4 bases and J lost 5, with 8 bases in between. CDR1 SGHTA and CDR2 FQGNSA come from the germline V gene. This chain's CDR3 is CASSSRAETQYF. Written as DNA, the CDR3 is TGTGCCAGCAGCTCCCGTGCTGAGACCCAGTACTTC.

The chain joins TRBV29-1 to TRBJ2-3; no firm D call. The CDR3 loop spans 14 amino acids. CDR1 and CDR2 from the germline V gene are SQVTM and ANQGSEA. V was trimmed by 7 bases and J by 4 bases, leaving 18 bases between them. CDR3 in amino acids: CSGGSSVGADTQYF. The CDR3 region has the DNA TGCAGCGGGGGTAGCTCGGTTGGCGCAGATACGCAGTATTTT.

The V gene is TRBV27, the J gene TRBJ2-5; TRBD2 matches 7 bases. CDR1 is MNHEY, CDR2 SMNVEV, per germline (reference sequence). V shed 3 bases, J shed 7 bases, and the junction held 2 bases outside the gene matches. This CDR3 comprises 12 residues. CDR3 region: CASSFRGGTQYF. CDR3 in DNA: TGTGCCAGCAGTTTTCGCGGGGGGACCCAGTACTTC.

The chain uses TRBV29-1 and TRBJ2-3; no firm D call. The V gene lost 3 bases and the J gene lost 5 bases, with 6 bases spanning the gap. This CDR3 is built from 11 residues. Germline values: CDR1 SQVTM, CDR2 ANQGSEA. CDR3 sequence: CSVDFGDTQYF. The DNA for the CDR3 is TGCAGCGTTGACTTCGGAGATACGCAGTATTTT.

This clone was seen only a few times. The chain's CDR3 is CASSLVAGANVLTF. The CDR3 DNA follows: TGTGCCAGCAGCTTAGTTGCCGGGGCCAACGTCCTGACTTTC. The chain couples TRBV11-2 to TRBJ2-6; no definite D call. The V gene's germline CDR1 is SGHAT and CDR2 FQNNGV. Trimming pared 1 base from V and 4 bases from J, leaving 5 bases between. The length of the CDR3 is 14 residues.

The V call is TRBV29-1, the J call TRBJ1-1, with TRBD1 as a possible D gene (5 bases). This CDR3 is 13 amino acids long. The germline V and J ends were trimmed by 4 bases and 0 bases, with 9 bases remaining between them. Per germline, CDR1 SQVTM and CDR2 ANQGSEA. DNA for the CDR3: TGCAGCGTTGGTGGGGCGGTGAACACTGAAGCTTTCTTT. Amino acids: CSVGGAVNTEAFF. Full variable domain (outside the CDR3, taken from reference TRBV29-1 and TRBJ1-1): SAVISQKPSRDICQRGTSLTIQCQVDSQVTMMFWYRQQPGQSLTLIATANQGSEATYESGFVIDKFPISRPNLTFSTLTVSNMSPEDSSIYLCSVGGAVNTEAFFGQGTRLTVV.

This chain uses TRBV27 with TRBJ2-4, with D perhaps matching TRBD2 (6 bases). V lost 5 bases to trimming and J lost 1 base, with 9 bases between them. The CDR3 totals 14 residues. The germline gives CDR1 MNHEY, CDR2 SMNVEV (reference sequence). The CDR3 protein is CASSPGVAKNIQYF. In DNA form, the CDR3 reads TGTGCCAGCAGTCCGGGAGTTGCCAAAAACATTCAGTACTTC.

This clone appeared a few times. The chain carries TRBV9 and TRBJ2-5; D is perhaps TRBD1 or TRBD2 (5 bases each). The CDR3 consists of 15 residues. V shed 0 bases and J shed 4 bases, with 13 bases lying between them. Germline CDR1 and CDR2: SGDLS and YYNGEE. The CDR3 reads CASSVGDSGSETQYF. CDR3 DNA sequence: TGTGCCAGCAGCGTAGGAGACAGCGGATCAGAGACCCAGTACTTC.

The genes are TRBV5-1 and TRBJ1-2; perhaps TRBD1 as D (5 bases). V lost 0 bases and J 3 bases, leaving 12 bases between the germline ends. Germline V gene sequence: CDR1 SGHRS, CDR2 YFSETQ. This CDR3 contains 15 residues. In nucleotides, the CDR3 is TGCGCCAGCAGCTTGGCCAGCAGGACATACTATGGCTACACCTTC. It specifies CASSLASRTYYGYTF.

This chain uses TRBV7-3 with TRBJ2-2, with no clear D. The CDR3 length is 14 residues. The V end was cut by 5 bases, the J end by 7 bases, with 14 bases between. Germline assignment: CDR1 SGHTA and CDR2 FQGTGA. Written as DNA, the CDR3 is TGTGCCAGCAGCCCGCTTGATGGGGTCGGGGAGCTGTTTTTT. It is translated as CASSPLDGVGELFF.

This chain uses TRBV7-9 with TRBJ2-1, with D maybe TRBD2 (6 bases). The germline V gene encodes CDR1 SEHNR and CDR2 FQNEAQ (reference sequence). The CDR3 is made up of 16 amino acids. V gave up 5 bases and J gave up 8 bases, with 22 bases separating them. The CDR3 DNA reads TGTGCCAGCAGCGCCAGACTAGTAGGGGCTACACATGAGCAGTTCTTC. Amino acids: CASSARLVGATHEQFF.

This clone showed up just a few times. The chain is built from TRBV7-3 and TRBJ2-1, with D possibly matching TRBD2 (6 bases). CDR3 size: 14 residues. In germline, CDR1 is SGHTA, CDR2 FQGTGA. Trimming stripped 4 bases from V and 6 bases from J, with 13 bases between. In DNA form, the CDR3 reads TGTGCCAGCAGCTACGGACTACCTTCCAATGAGCAGTTCTTC. Amino acids: CASSYGLPSNEQFF.

The chain joins TRBV2 to TRBJ1-1; D ambiguous. V shed 2 bases and J shed 1 base, with 11 bases lying between them. The germline V gene encodes CDR1 SNHLY and CDR2 FYNNEI. The CDR3 has 15 amino acids. The CDR3 DNA is TGTGCCAGCAGTGAACAGTCCAATAGGAACACTGAAGCTTTCTTT. Translating it yields CASSEQSNRNTEAFF.

The chain is built from TRBV11-2 and TRBJ2-1; TRBD2 matches at 12 bases. The V and J ends lost 2 bases and 9 bases, in that order; junction bases with no gene match: 14. Germline assignment: CDR1 SGHAT and CDR2 FQNNGV. This CDR3 is 18 amino acids long. CDR3 DNA sequence: TGTGCCAGCAGCTTATTTCCTAGCGGGAGGGCCCAGATGGGTGAGCAGTTCTTC. Protein: CASSLFPSGRAQMGEQFF.

The J gene is TRBJ2-1, the V gene TRBV27; D uncertain. V shed 7 bases and J shed 7 bases, with 8 bases lying between them. This CDR3 has 11 amino acids. CDR1 is MNHEY and CDR2 is SMNVEV in the germline V gene (reference sequence). The CDR3 loop reads CASNGWNEQFF. In DNA form, the CDR3 reads TGTGCCAGCAATGGGTGGAATGAGCAGTTCTTC.

The V call is TRBV30, the J call TRBJ2-3; 7 positions agree with TRBD2. Germline V gene lookup returns CDR1 GTSNPN and CDR2 SVGIG (reference sequence). Losses at the gene ends were 4 bases for V and 4 bases for J; bases not matched to a gene: 5. CDR3 length equals 13 residues. In DNA, the CDR3 is TGTGCCTGGAAGGTGGGAGGGGCAGATACGCAGTATTTT. It translates to CAWKVGGADTQYF.

The J gene is TRBJ1-5, the V gene TRBV28; 8 positions agree with TRBD1. Trimming at V came to 5 bases and at J to 9 bases, leaving 12 bases not matched to a gene. The germline CDR1 and CDR2 sequences are MDHEN and SYDVKM. The CDR3 is made up of 15 amino acids. The CDR3 coding sequence is TGTGCCAGCAGTACACAGACAGGGGCCCTCGGGCCCCAGCATTTT. This gives the protein CASSTQTGALGPQHF.